The present T cell receptor beta chain was sequenced within a study of T cells in Graves' hyperthyroidism and ophthalmopathy. This clonotype appeared many times. RNA transcripts provided the source from which TCR beta CDR3 regions were amplified. When the TCR CDR3 underwent first-round RT-PCR, the HTBI primer set was used. Each CDR3 protein gets one entry after TCRdb re-called the multiplex PCR reads with MiXCR. This table holds 400,000 to 550,000 distinct CDR3 sequences, approximately 15% found once. CDR1 SGHTA and CDR2 FQGTGA come from the germline V gene. V was clipped by 1 base and J by 6 bases; unmatched bases: 5. The CDR3 is made up of 15 amino acids.

Sequencing input: blood. V usage is TRBV7-3 and J usage is TRBJ2-1; 8 bases map to TRBD2. This sequence was found in a young woman with Graves' hyperthyroidism. In DNA form, the CDR3 reads TGTGCCAGCAGCTTAAACGGGAGGGCCGGCAATGAGCAGTTCTTC. This encodes CASSLNGRAGNEQFF.